This TCR beta chain was identified during a study of T-cell reconstitution after alpha-beta-depleted transplantation in children. Study outcomes and limitations: The origin of high day-60 TCRbeta diversity in some patients lay in surviving recipient T cells and thymic progenitors. Most T-cell counts and diversity one year after the transplant came from T cells that were newly produced.

The CDR3 has 12 residues. V lost 7 bases and J lost 3, with 10 bases in between. The germline V gene has CDR1 DFQATT and CDR2 SNEGSKA (reference sequence). This clonotype came up many times. As yet, its antigen is unknown. Preparation of the TCRbeta library used unique molecular identifiers. From the PCR reads, TCRdb called clonotypes with MiXCR, one entry per CDR3 protein. The sample has around 180,000 distinct CDR3 sequences; around 10% are singletons. V usage is TRBV20-1 and J usage is TRBJ2-1; possible D gene TRBD2, 5 bases. The starting material was PBMCs, obtained before TCRalphabeta/CD19-depleted stem cell transplant. This sequence originates from a boy under 10 years old with acute myeloid leukemia, due to receive a stem cell transplant. The CDR3: CSVTGVYNEQFF. CDR3 nucleotide sequence: TGCAGTGTAACCGGGGTCTACAATGAGCAGTTCTTC.